These 2 T cell receptor beta chains were sequenced from one sample in a study of CD8+ T cells in alopecia areata. cDNA prepared by RNA extraction and subsequent reverse transcription served as the template for sequencing. Sequenced by immunoSEQ multiplex PCR; TCRdb stores in-frame clones only, minus some. This repertoire shows roughly 250,000 clones, approximately 61% found once; its top ten account for around 1.2%. The material sequenced was CD4+ T cells sorted from blood, taken at week 0. These receptors were obtained from a human donor with alopecia areata.

Details on this clone: This sample also contains other DNA sequences that code for the same CDR3. The CDR3: CSVGQGITGELFF. CDR3 bases: TGCAGCGTTGGGCAGGGGATCACCGGGGAGCTGTTTTTT. The gene calls are TRBV29-1 and TRBJ2-2, with D possibly being TRBD1 (6 bases). V was shortened by 4 bases and J by 4 bases, with 10 bases between the two germline ends. This CDR3 has 13 amino acids. CDR1 and CDR2 from the germline V gene are SQVTM and ANQGSEA.

V usage is TRBV2 and J usage is TRBJ1-1; 7 bases map to TRBD1. The CDR3 is made up of 11 amino acids. V dropped 10 bases and J dropped 6; count of bases not matched to a gene: 5. The V gene's germline CDR1 is SNHLY and CDR2 FYNNEI. The CDR3 bases are TGTGCCACCACAGGGGTGGCTGAAGCTTTCTTT. It is translated as CATTGVAEAFF.